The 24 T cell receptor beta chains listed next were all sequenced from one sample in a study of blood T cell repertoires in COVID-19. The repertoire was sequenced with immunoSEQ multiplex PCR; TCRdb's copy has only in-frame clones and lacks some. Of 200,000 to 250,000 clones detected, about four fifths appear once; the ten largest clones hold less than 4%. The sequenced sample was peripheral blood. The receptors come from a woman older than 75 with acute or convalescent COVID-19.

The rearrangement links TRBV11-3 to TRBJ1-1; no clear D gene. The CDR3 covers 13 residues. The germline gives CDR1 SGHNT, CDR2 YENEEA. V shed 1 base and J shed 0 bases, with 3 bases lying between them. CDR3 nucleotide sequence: TGTGCCAGCAGCTTAGCCGTGAACACTGAAGCTTTCTTT. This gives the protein CASSLAVNTEAFF. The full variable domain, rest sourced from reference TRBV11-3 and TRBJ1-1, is EAGVVQSPRYKIIEKKQPVAFWCNPISGHNTLYWYLQNLGQGPELLIRYENEEAVDDSQLPKDRFSAERLKGVDSTLKIQPAELGDSAVYLCASSLAVNTEAFFGQGTRLTVV.

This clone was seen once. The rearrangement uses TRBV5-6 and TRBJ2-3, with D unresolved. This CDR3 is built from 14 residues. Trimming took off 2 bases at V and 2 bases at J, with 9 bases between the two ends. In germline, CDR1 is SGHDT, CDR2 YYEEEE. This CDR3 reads CASSFVAHTDTQYF. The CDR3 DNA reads TGTGCCAGCAGCTTTGTGGCCCACACAGATACGCAGTATTTT.

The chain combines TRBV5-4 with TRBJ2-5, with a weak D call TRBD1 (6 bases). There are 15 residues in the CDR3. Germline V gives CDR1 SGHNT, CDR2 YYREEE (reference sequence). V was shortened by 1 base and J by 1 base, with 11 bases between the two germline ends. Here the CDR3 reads CASSLRLGAQETQYF. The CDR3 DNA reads TGTGCCAGCAGCTTGAGGTTGGGGGCCCAAGAGACCCAGTACTTC.

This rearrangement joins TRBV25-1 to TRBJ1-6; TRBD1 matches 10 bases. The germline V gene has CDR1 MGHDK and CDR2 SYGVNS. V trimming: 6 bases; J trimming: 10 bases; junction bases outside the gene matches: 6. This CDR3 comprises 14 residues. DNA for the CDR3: TGTGCCAGCAGGACAGGGGGCGAGGGATCACCCCTCCACTTT. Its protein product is CASRTGGEGSPLHF.

CDR3 in DNA: TGCGCCAGCAGCCGGGAGATAAACACTGAAGCTTTCTTT. Translated, it gives CASSREINTEAFF. V gene TRBV5-1 combines with J gene TRBJ1-1; no definite D call. CDR3 length equals 13 residues. CDR1 is SGHRS and CDR2 is YFSETQ in the germline V gene. Trimming took 4 bases from V and 2 from J, leaving 9 bases between them.

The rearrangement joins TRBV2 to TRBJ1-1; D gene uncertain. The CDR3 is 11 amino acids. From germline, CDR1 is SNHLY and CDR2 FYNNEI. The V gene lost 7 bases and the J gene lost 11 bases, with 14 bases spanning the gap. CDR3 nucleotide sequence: TGTGCCAGCAATCCACCGGGAGGGGCTTTCTTT. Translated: CASNPPGGAFF.

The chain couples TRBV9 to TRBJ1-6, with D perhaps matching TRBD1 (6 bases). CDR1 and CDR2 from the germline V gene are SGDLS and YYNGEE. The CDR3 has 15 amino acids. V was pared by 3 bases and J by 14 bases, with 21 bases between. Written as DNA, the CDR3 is TGTGCCAGCAGCGCCCCGGGGGGGCGGGGCGGTACCCTCCACTTT. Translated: CASSAPGGRGGTLHF.

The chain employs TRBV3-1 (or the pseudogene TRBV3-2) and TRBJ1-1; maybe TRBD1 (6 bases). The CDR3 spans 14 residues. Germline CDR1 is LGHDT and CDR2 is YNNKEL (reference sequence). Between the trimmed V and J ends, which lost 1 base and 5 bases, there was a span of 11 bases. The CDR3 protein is CASSQALQGTEAFF. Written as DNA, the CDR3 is TGTGCCAGCAGCCAAGCGCTACAGGGAACTGAAGCTTTCTTT.

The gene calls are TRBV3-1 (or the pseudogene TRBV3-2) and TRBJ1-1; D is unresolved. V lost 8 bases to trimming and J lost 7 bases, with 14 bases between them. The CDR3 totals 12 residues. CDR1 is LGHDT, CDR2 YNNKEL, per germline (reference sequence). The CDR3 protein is CASARTSNEAFF. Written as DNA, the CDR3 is TGTGCCAGCGCCCGAACGAGCAATGAAGCTTTCTTT.

CDR3 protein: CASGFPSGHLQYF. The CDR3 nucleotides are TGTGCTAGTGGTTTCCCCAGTGGACACTTGCAGTACTTC. The chain recombines TRBV12-5 with TRBJ2-5, with TRBD1 as a possible D gene (5 bases). Per germline, CDR1 LGHNT and CDR2 FRNRAP. The CDR3 length is 13 residues. With 3 bases removed from V and 11 bases from J, the gap between germline ends came to 16 bases.

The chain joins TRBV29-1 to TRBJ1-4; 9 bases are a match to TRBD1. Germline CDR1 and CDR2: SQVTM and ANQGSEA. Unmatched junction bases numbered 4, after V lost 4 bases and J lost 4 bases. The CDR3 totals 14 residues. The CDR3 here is CSVGGTGNNEKLFF. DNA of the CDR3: TGCAGCGTTGGGGGGACAGGGAATAATGAAAAACTGTTTTTT.

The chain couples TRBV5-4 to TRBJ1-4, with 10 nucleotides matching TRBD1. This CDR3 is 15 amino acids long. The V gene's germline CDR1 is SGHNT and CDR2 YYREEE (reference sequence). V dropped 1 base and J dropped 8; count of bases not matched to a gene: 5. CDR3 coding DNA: TGTGCCAGCAGCTTGACCGGACAGGGGGGGGAAAAACTGTTTTTT. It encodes CASSLTGQGGEKLFF.

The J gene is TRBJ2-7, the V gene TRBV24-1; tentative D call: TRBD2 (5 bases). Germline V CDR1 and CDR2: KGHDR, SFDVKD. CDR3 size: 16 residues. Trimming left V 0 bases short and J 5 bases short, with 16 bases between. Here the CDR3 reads CATSDLRGIGIHEQYF. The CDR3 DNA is TGTGCCACCAGTGATTTGCGAGGGATTGGGATCCACGAGCAGTACTTC.

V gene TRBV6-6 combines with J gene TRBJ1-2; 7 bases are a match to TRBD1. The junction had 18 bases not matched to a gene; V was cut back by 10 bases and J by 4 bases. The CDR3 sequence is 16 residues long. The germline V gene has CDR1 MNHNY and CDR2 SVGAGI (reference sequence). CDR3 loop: CAIGQATIIDIYGYTF. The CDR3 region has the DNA TGTGCCATAGGACAGGCCACTATTATAGATATCTATGGCTACACCTTC.

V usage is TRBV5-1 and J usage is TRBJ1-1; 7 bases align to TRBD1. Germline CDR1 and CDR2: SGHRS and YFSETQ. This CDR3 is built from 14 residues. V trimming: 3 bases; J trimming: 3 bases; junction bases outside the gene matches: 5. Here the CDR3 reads CASSYRGMDTEAFF. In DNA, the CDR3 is TGCGCCAGCAGCTACAGGGGCATGGACACTGAAGCTTTCTTT.

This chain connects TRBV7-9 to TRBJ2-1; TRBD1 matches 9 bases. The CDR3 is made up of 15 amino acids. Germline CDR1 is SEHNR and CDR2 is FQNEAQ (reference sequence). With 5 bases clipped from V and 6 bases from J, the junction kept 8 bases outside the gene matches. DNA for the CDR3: TGTGCCAGCAGCCATCGGGACAGGGTTGTCAATGAGCAGTTCTTC. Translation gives CASSHRDRVVNEQFF.

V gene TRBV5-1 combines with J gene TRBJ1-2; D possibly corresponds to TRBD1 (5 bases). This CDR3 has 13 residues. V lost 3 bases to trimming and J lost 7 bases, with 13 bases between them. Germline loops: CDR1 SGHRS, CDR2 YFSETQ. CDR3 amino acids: CASSYTGGVGYTF. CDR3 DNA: TGCGCCAGCAGCTATACGGGGGGTGTTGGCTACACCTTC.

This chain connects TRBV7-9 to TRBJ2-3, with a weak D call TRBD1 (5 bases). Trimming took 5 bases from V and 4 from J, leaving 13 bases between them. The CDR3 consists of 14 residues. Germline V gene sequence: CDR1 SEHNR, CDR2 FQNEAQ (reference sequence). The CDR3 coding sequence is TGTGCCAGCAGCCCCCGACAGATGGCAGATACGCAGTATTTT. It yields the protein CASSPRQMADTQYF. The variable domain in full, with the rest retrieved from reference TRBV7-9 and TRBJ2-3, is DTGVSQNPRHKITKRGQNVTFRCDPISEHNRLYWYRQTLGQGPEFLTYFQNEAQLEKSRLLSDRFSAERPKGSFSTLEIQRTEQGDSAMYLCASSPRQMADTQYFGPGTRLTVL.

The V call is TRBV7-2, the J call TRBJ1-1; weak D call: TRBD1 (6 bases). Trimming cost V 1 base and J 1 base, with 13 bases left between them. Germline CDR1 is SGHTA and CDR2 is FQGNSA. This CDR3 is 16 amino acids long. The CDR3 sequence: CASSLEGGIANTEAFF. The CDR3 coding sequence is TGTGCCAGCAGCTTAGAAGGGGGAATAGCGAACACTGAAGCTTTCTTT.

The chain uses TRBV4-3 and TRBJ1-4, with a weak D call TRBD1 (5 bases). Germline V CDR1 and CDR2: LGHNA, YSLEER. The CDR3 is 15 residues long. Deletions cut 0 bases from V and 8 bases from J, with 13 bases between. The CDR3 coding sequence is TGCGCCAGCAGCCAAGATACGGCAGGGTCCGAAAAACTGTTTTTT. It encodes CASSQDTAGSEKLFF.

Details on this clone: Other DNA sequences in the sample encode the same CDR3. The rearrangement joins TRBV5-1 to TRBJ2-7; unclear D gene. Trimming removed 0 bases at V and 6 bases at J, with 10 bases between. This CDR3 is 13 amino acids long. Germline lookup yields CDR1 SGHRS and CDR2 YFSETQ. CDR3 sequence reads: CASSLDRRGEQYF. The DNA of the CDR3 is TGCGCCAGCAGCTTGGACCGTCGAGGCGAGCAGTACTTC.

The CDR3 DNA reads TGTGCCAGCAACGCCGTCAGGTCCTATAATTCACCCCTCCACTTT. Its translation: CASNAVRSYNSPLHF. This chain uses TRBV5-6 with TRBJ1-6; D not certain. Trimming stripped 6 bases from V and 1 base from J, with 11 bases between. Germline V gene sequence: CDR1 SGHDT, CDR2 YYEEEE. The CDR3 is 15 residues long.

CDR3 in DNA: TGCGCCAGCAGCTTGATCGTCGGGGCTAGCGGGGAGCAGTTCTTC. Protein: CASSLIVGASGEQFF. J is TRBJ2-1 and V is TRBV5-1; 8 bases line up with TRBD2. J lost 10 bases, V lost 1 base, and 10 bases had no gene match. The CDR3 extends over 15 amino acids. Germline lookup yields CDR1 SGHRS and CDR2 YFSETQ.

The CDR3, as DNA: TGTGCCAGCAGCCCCCTGGGGAGCCGCGAGCAGTACTTC. Its protein is CASSPLGSREQYF. The rearrangement joins TRBV7-9 to TRBJ2-7; possibly TRBD2 for D (5 bases). This CDR3 spans 13 amino acids. V lost 5 bases, J lost 6 bases, and 14 bases lay in between. The germline V gene has CDR1 SEHNR and CDR2 FQNEAQ (reference sequence). Full variable domain (remainder filled in from reference TRBV7-9 and TRBJ2-7): DTGVSQNPRHKITKRGQNVTFRCDPISEHNRLYWYRQTLGQGPEFLTYFQNEAQLEKSRLLSDRFSAERPKGSFSTLEIQRTEQGDSAMYLCASSPLGSREQYFGPGTRLTVT.